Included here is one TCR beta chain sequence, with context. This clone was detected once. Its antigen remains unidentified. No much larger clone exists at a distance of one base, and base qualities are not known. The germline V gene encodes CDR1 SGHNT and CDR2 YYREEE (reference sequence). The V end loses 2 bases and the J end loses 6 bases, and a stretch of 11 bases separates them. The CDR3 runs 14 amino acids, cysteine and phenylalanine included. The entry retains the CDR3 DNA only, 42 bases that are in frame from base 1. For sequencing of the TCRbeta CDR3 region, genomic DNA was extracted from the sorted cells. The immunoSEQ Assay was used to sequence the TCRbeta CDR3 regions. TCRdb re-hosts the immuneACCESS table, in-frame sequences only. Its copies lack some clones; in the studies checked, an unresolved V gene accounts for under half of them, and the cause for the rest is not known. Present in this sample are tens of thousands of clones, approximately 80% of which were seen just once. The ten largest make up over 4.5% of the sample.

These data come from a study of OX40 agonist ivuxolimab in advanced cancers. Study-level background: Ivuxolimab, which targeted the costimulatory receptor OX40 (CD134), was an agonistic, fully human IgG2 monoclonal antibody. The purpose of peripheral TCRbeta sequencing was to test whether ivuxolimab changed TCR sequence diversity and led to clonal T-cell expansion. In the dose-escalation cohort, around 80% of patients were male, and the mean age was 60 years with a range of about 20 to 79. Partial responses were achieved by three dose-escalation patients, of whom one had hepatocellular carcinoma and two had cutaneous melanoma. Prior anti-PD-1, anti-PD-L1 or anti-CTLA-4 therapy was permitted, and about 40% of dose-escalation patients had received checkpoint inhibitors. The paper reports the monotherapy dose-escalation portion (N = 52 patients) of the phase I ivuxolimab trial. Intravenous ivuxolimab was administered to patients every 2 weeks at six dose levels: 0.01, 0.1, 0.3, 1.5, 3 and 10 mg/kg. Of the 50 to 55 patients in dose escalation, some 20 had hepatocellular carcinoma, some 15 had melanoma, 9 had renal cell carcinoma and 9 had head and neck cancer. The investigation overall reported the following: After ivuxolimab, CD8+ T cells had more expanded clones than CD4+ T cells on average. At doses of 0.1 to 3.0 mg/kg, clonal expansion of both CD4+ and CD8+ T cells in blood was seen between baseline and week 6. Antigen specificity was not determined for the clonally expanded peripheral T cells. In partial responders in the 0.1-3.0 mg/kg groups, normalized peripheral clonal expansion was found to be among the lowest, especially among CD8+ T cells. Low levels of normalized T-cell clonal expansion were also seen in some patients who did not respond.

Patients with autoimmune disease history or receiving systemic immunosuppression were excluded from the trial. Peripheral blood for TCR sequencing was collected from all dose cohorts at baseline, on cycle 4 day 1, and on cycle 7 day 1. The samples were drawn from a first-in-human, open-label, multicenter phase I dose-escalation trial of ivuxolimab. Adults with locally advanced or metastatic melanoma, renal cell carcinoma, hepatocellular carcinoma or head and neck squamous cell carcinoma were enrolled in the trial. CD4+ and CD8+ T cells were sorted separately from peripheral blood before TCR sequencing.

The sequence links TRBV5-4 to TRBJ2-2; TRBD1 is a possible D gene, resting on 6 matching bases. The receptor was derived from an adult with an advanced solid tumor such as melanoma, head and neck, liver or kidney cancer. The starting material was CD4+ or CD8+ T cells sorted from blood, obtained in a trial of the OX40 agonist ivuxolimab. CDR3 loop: CASSFAGVAGELFF. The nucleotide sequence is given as TGTGCCAGCAGCTTCGCAGGGGTTGCCGGGGAGCTGTTTTTT.